These T cell receptor beta chains were read from a single sample in a study of CD8 T cells in ankylosing spondylitis. In TCRdb, the 5' RACE reads were re-called with MiXCR into one record per CDR3 protein. In the table there are 150,000 to 200,000 distinct CDR3 sequences, 15% to 20% of which are singletons. Sequenced material: blood, either unsorted or a sorted T cell fraction (not recorded which). Source of these receptors: a male donor aged 10 to 30 with ankylosing spondylitis or in good health (not recorded which). Each CDR3 is given with its conserved first and last residue. A D gene is named only where the DNA matches it firmly. Only some rows state a clone size, as once, few, many or a class for expanded clones.

TRBJ2-1 NA TRBV7-3 many TGTGCCAGCAGCTTAGGTGTCAACTCCTACAATGAGCAGTTCTTC CASSLGVNSYNEQFF
TRBJ2-7 TRBD1 TRBV12-3/TRBV12-4 many TGTGCCAGCAAAGGACAGGGGGGATCCTACGAGCAGTACTTC CASKGQGGSYEQYF
TRBJ2-1 TRBD1 TRBV24-1 many TGTGCCACCAGTGATTTTGCAGGGGGCTACGATGAGCAGTTCTTC CATSDFAGGYDEQFF
TRBJ2-7 NA TRBV6-5 NA TGTGCCAGCAGTAACCTACGGGGTGAGCAGTACTTC CASSNLRGEQYF
TRBJ2-5 NA TRBV6-1 many TGTGCCAGCAGTGAATGGTTTCAAGACCAAGAGACCCAGTACTTC CASSEWFQDQETQYF
TRBJ1-5 NA TRBV29-1 many TGCAGCGTTGGAGGGACGGGGGATCAGCCCCAGCATTTT CSVGGTGDQPQHF
TRBJ1-6 NA TRBV12-3/TRBV12-4 many TGTGCCAGCAGCCAGACTGCTTATAATTCACCCCTCCACTTT CASSQTAYNSPLHF
TRBJ2-1 TRBD1 TRBV29-1 NA TGCAGCGTTGATCAGACAGGGCCACCTTACAATGAGCAGTTCTTC CSVDQTGPPYNEQFF
TRBJ1-1 NA TRBV19 many TGTGCCAGTAGTATCGGAGGGCAGAACACTGAAGCTTTCTTT CASSIGGQNTEAFF
TRBJ2-1 NA TRBV14 many TGTGCCAGCAGCCAAGTGTTGGGTCATGAGCAGTTCTTC CASSQVLGHEQFF
TRBJ2-1 NA TRBV4-3 few TGCGCCAGCAGCCAAGATTCGGCCGGGTACAATGAGCAGTTCTTC CASSQDSAGYNEQFF
TRBJ1-5 NA TRBV6-6 NA TGTGCCAGCAGTCTTACTGCCCGAGGACAGTACAATCAGCCCCAGCATTTT CASSLTARGQYNQPQHF
TRBJ2-2 NA TRBV20-1 many TGCAGTGCTCCTGACGACAGGAACACCGGGGAGCTGTTTTTT CSAPDDRNTGELFF
TRBJ1-6 TRBD1 TRBV20-1 many TGCAGTGCTAGTCCCCCCCCTCTAGACAGGGGATTTTCACCCCTCCACTTT CSASPPPLDRGFSPLHF
TRBJ2-2 NA TRBV21-1 NA TGTGCCAGCAGCAAAACCGGGACTAGAAAACCGAACACCGGGGAGCTGTTTTTT CASSKTGTRKPNTGELFF
TRBJ2-1 NA TRBV10-3 many TGTGCCATCAGTGATTCTTACGACAATGAGCAGTTCTTC CAISDSYDNEQFF
TRBJ2-1 TRBD1 TRBV7-2 many TGTGCCAGCAGCTCTCCGGGACAGGGAGGGTATGAGCAGTTCTTC CASSSPGQGGYEQFF
TRBJ2-7 TRBD1 TRBV7-2 many TGTGCCAGCAGCTTAGCGAAGACAGGGAGCTACGAGCAGTACTTC CASSLAKTGSYEQYF
TRBJ1-4 NA TRBV4-3 many TGCGCCAGCAGTAGCCAGCCTAATGAAAAACTGTTTTTT CASSSQPNEKLFF
TRBJ2-7 NA TRBV20-1 many TGCAGTGCCACGGGTCCGGGTTGGACCTACGAGCAGTACTTC CSATGPGWTYEQYF
TRBJ2-6 NA TRBV10-2 NA TGCGCCAGCTTTGGGGCCAACGTCCTGACTTTC CASFGANVLTF
TRBJ2-1 NA TRBV15 many TGTGCCACCAGCAGAGATCTAGGGGTGTATGAGCAGTTCTTC CATSRDLGVYEQFF
TRBJ1-3 TRBD1 TRBV28 many TGTGCCAGCAGTTCCCCATCGGACAGGGGGGAGGATGGAAACACCATATATTTT CASSSPSDRGEDGNTIYF
TRBJ1-1 NA TRBV20-1 few TGCAGTGCTAGAGATCGTACAGGGTCCAGGAACACTGAAGCTTTCTTT CSARDRTGSRNTEAFF
TRBJ2-3 NA TRBV29-1 many TGCAGCGTTGATATGGAGGGGCAAGGCTCCGGGGATACGCAGTATTTT CSVDMEGQGSGDTQYF
TRBJ2-1 TRBD2 TRBV7-6 many TGTGCCAGTGGGACTAGCGGGAGGTTAAATGAGCAGTTCTTC CASGTSGRLNEQFF
TRBJ2-1 NA TRBV10-3 many TGTGCCATCAGCCCGGCGGTCAGCTCCTACAATGAGCAGTTCTTC CAISPAVSSYNEQFF
TRBJ2-1 TRBD1 TRBV12-3/TRBV12-4 many TGTGCCAGCAGTTCCTGGACAGGGAGTACCTACAATGAGCAGTTCTTC CASSSWTGSTYNEQFF